One sample yielded the 22 T cell receptor beta chains listed below, sequenced in a study of beta chain features in type 1 diabetes. What was sequenced were expressed TCRB transcripts, since all of the isolated RNA had been reverse transcribed. The data were produced by immunoSEQ multiplex PCR, yet TCRdb's version contains in-frame clones alone and is incomplete. The sample carries just over 600,000 clones, 15% to 17% recorded once. The sequenced sample was naive CD4+ T cells from blood. The receptors were sampled from a young man in good health.

This clone was observed a handful of times. The chain has TRBV7-3 and TRBJ2-3; D may be TRBD2 (6 bases). Per the germline V gene, CDR1 is SGHTA and CDR2 is FQGTGA. This CDR3 comprises 17 residues. V shed 2 bases and J shed 2 bases, with 17 bases lying between them. For the CDR3, the DNA is TGTGCCAGCAGCTTAGGAGGCTGGTGGGAGGACACAGATACGCAGTATTTT. It encodes CASSLGGWWEDTDTQYF.

The genes are TRBV7-9 and TRBJ2-1, with 8 positions matching TRBD1. Germline V gene sequence: CDR1 SEHNR, CDR2 FQNEAQ (reference sequence). The CDR3 sequence is 17 residues long. The J segment lost 4 bases and the V segment lost 0 bases, leaving 8 bases of the junction unmatched. CDR3 in amino acids: CASSLARQGQPYNEQFF. For the CDR3, the DNA is TGTGCCAGCAGCTTAGCTCGACAGGGGCAACCTTACAATGAGCAGTTCTTC.

This clone came up a few times. The chain recombines TRBV7-8 with TRBJ2-4; TRBD2 is a possible D gene (6 bases). V lost 0 bases and J 2 bases, leaving 14 bases between the germline ends. Germline-derived CDR1 and CDR2 are SGHVS and FQNEAQ. This CDR3 contains 17 residues. In DNA form, the CDR3 reads TGTGCCAGCAGCTTAGCGAGGAGCGGAGGGACCAAAAACATTCAGTACTTC. Protein: CASSLARSGGTKNIQYF.

The chain employs TRBV5-6 and TRBJ2-1, with D uncertain. This CDR3 spans 13 amino acids. Germline CDR1 SGHDT, CDR2 YYEEEE. The ends were cut back, 5 bases at V and 9 bases at J, with 15 bases in the middle. CDR3 sequence (DNA): TGTGCCAGCAGACTCGACTTGGTTCGTGAGCAGTTCTTC. It codes for CASRLDLVREQFF.

In this sample, this clone turned up a few times. The rearrangement joins TRBV5-1 to TRBJ1-1, with D maybe TRBD1 (6 bases). Germline CDR1 and CDR2: SGHRS and YFSETQ. Between the trimmed V and J ends, which lost 4 bases and 2 bases, there was a span of 18 bases. The CDR3 sequence is 16 residues long. CDR3 amino acids: CASSRKSGGQNTEAFF. The CDR3 coding sequence is TGCGCCAGCAGCCGGAAGAGTGGGGGGCAAAACACTGAAGCTTTCTTT.

The sample holds a few counts of this clone. The chain links TRBV29-1 to TRBJ1-5, with D possibly TRBD1 on 5 matching bases. V was trimmed by 3 bases and J by 4 bases, leaving 10 bases between them. CDR3 length: 13 residues. CDR1 is SQVTM and CDR2 is ANQGSEA in the germline V gene. In DNA form, the CDR3 reads TGCAGCGTTGACTCGGGGACGAATCAGCCCCAGCATTTT. This sequence encodes CSVDSGTNQPQHF.

J is TRBJ1-6 and V is TRBV5-6; D uncertain. The V gene's germline CDR1 is SGHDT and CDR2 YYEEEE. This CDR3 has 16 amino acids. The germline V and J ends were trimmed by 0 bases and 0 bases, with 7 bases remaining between them. CDR3 DNA: TGTGCCAGCAGCTTGGGGGGTAGCTCCTATAATTCACCCCTCCACTTT. This gives the protein CASSLGGSSYNSPLHF.

This clone has a handful of counts. DNA for the CDR3: TGCAGCGTCCTCCTGGACAATATTGAAGCTTTCTTT. It is translated as CSVLLDNIEAFF. This chain joins TRBV29-1 and TRBJ1-1; the D gene is possibly TRBD1 (5 bases). The V end was cut by 6 bases, the J end by 7 bases, with 15 bases between. The CDR3 loop spans 12 amino acids. Germline V gene sequence: CDR1 SQVTM, CDR2 ANQGSEA.

The rearrangement links TRBV6-1 to TRBJ2-1, with D unresolved. The germline V gene has CDR1 MNHNS and CDR2 SASEGT. There are 15 residues in the CDR3. The V end lost 9 bases, the J end lost 5 bases, and 20 bases lay between the germline ends. DNA for the CDR3: TGTGCCAGTGATGTGTGGTTGGAGCAAAACAATGAGCAGTTCTTC. Protein: CASDVWLEQNNEQFF.

This clone was observed a few times. The chain couples TRBV4-3 to TRBJ1-2; TRBD1 matches 9 bases. CDR1 is LGHNA, CDR2 YSLEER, per germline. There are 15 residues in the CDR3. Trimming removed 0 bases from V and 4 bases from J; junction bases left unmatched: 3. CDR3 nucleotides: TGCGCCAGCAGCCAAGAGGACAGGGGAGGCTATGGCTACACCTTC. This translates into CASSQEDRGGYGYTF.

The chain recombines TRBV6-5 with TRBJ2-2; D is possibly TRBD1 (5 bases). CDR3 size: 16 residues. Trimming took off 0 bases at V and 8 bases at J, with 16 bases between the two ends. Germline CDR1 is MNHEY and CDR2 is SVGAGI. In nucleotides, the CDR3 is TGTGCCAGCAGTTACTCCCTGACAGCGTCTCAGGGGGAGCTGTTTTTT. Residues: CASSYSLTASQGELFF.

The genes are TRBV7-2 and TRBJ2-3; no firm D call. Per germline, CDR1 SGHTA and CDR2 FQGNSA. V lost 5 bases to trimming and J lost 3 bases, with 6 bases between them. The CDR3 length is 12 residues. DNA for the CDR3: TGTGCCAGCAGCAGGGTTACAGATACGCAGTATTTT. Translated: CASSRVTDTQYF.

This sequence joins TRBV11-1 and TRBJ2-5; unclear D gene. From germline, CDR1 is SGHAT and CDR2 FQDESV (reference sequence). The germline V and J ends were trimmed by 6 bases and 5 bases, with 13 bases remaining between them. The CDR3 consists of 13 residues. CDR3 nucleotide sequence: TGTGCCAGCAGGCATAGAGGTCGGGAGACCCAGTACTTC. The encoded protein is CASRHRGRETQYF.

This clone appeared a few times. The gene calls are TRBV5-1 and TRBJ1-1, with 7 bases matching TRBD1. The CDR3 is made up of 14 amino acids. Per germline, CDR1 SGHRS and CDR2 YFSETQ. V lost 3 bases and J lost 5; bases outside the gene matches: 7. The CDR3 region has the DNA TGCGCCAGCAGCTCCGGGACAGATGGAACTGAAGCTTTCTTT. Residues: CASSSGTDGTEAFF.

The rearrangement uses TRBV7-2 and TRBJ2-7; unclear D gene. The CDR3 length is 14 residues. Germline loops: CDR1 SGHTA, CDR2 FQGNSA. V was trimmed by 1 base and J by 5 bases, leaving 12 bases between them. This CDR3 is CASSLDRPPNEQYF. For the CDR3, the DNA is TGTGCCAGCAGCTTAGACAGACCACCTAACGAGCAGTACTTC.

This clone was seen only a few times. V usage is TRBV5-1 and J usage is TRBJ2-5; D call uncertain. The CDR3 has 15 amino acids. The V end lost 0 bases, the J end lost 4 bases, and 13 bases lay between the germline ends. CDR1 and CDR2 from the germline V gene are SGHRS and YFSETQ. The CDR3 DNA sequence: TGCGCCAGCAGCTTGGTATCGGCGTTAGGAGAGACCCAGTACTTC. This encodes CASSLVSALGETQYF.

The CDR3 nucleotides are TGTGCCAGCAGCTTAGCAGGAGGGCAGTACTTC. This translates into CASSLAGGQYF. The V and J genes are TRBV7-2 and TRBJ2-7; D may be TRBD2 (5 bases). The CDR3 is 11 residues long. Per germline, CDR1 SGHTA and CDR2 FQGNSA. Trimming stripped 0 bases from V and 9 bases from J, with 6 bases between.

The chain carries TRBV5-1 and TRBJ1-6; D remains ambiguous. V was clipped by 7 bases and J by 0 bases, with 14 bases between them. CDR1 is SGHRS and CDR2 is YFSETQ in the germline V gene. The CDR3 runs to 16 residues. CDR3 loop: CASAPQASSYNSPLHF. In DNA, the CDR3 is TGCGCCAGCGCGCCGCAAGCGAGCTCCTATAATTCACCCCTCCACTTT.

This clone was counted between two and nine times. The chain has TRBV25-1 and TRBJ2-2; unclear D gene. Per the germline V gene, CDR1 is MGHDK and CDR2 is SYGVNS. The CDR3 totals 15 residues. Trimming pared 3 bases from V and 0 bases from J, leaving 8 bases between. CDR3 amino acids: CASSDRPANTGELFF. The DNA for the CDR3 is TGTGCCAGCAGTGACCGCCCAGCGAACACCGGGGAGCTGTTTTTT.

The chain combines TRBV18 with TRBJ2-1; TRBD1 agrees at 7 bases. Losses at the gene ends were 2 bases for V and 3 bases for J; bases not matched to a gene: 7. The CDR3 has 16 amino acids. In germline, CDR1 is KGHSH, CDR2 LQKENI. This CDR3 reads CASSPSTGANYNEQFF. In DNA form, the CDR3 reads TGTGCCAGCTCACCAAGCACAGGGGCAAACTACAATGAGCAGTTCTTC.

This chain uses TRBV5-6 with TRBJ2-5; 12 bases agree with TRBD2. The germline gives CDR1 SGHDT, CDR2 YYEEEE. There are 15 residues in the CDR3. J gave up 5 bases and V 5 bases, and 7 bases lay outside the gene matches. The DNA of the CDR3 is TGTGCCAGCAGTATTCGACTAGCGGGGGAGGAGACCCAGTACTTC. This codes for CASSIRLAGEETQYF.

This clone has just a few counts. The chain is built from TRBV28 and TRBJ2-7; 7 bases agree with TRBD1. V shed 5 bases and J 1 base; nucleotides not matched to a gene: 14. Per the germline V gene, CDR1 is MDHEN and CDR2 is SYDVKM. CDR3 size: 17 residues. The chain's CDR3 is CASSLRRLRDSSYEQYF. The CDR3 nucleotides read TGTGCCAGCAGTCTCAGGAGACTAAGGGACAGTTCCTACGAGCAGTACTTC.